The clone carrying this T cell receptor beta chain was recorded once. The record originates from a study of control samples from healthy donors and cancer patients. V gave up 0 bases and J gave up 1 base, with 11 bases separating them. Germline V gene sequence: CDR1 SGHNT, CDR2 YYREEE (reference sequence). This CDR3 contains 15 residues. Sequencing used immunoSEQ multiplex PCR; TCRdb keeps in-frame clones, though not all of them. In the table there are over 85,000 clones, around 89% of which are singletons. What was sequenced was PBMCs. The clonotype originates from a woman between 55 and 75 years old with lung cancer. The V and J genes are TRBV5-4 and TRBJ2-7; the D gene is possibly TRBD2 (6 bases). CDR3 sequence reads: CASSLGGGESYEQYF. In nucleotides, the CDR3 is TGTGCCAGCAGCTTGGGGGGCGGGGAGTCCTACGAGCAGTACTTC.